This T cell receptor beta chain was retrieved from a study of CD8+ T cells in alopecia areata. General study results and limits: There were many expanded lesional clones persisting in scalp and blood during tofacitinib. On tofacitinib, scalp clonality and expanded CD8+ clones among top 100 fell significantly.

Extracted from the samples, RNA was reverse transcribed into cDNA to serve as the sequencing template. Clones were sequenced by immunoSEQ multiplex PCR, and TCRdb holds only the in-frame ones, with some missing. The sample has 200,000 or so clones, more than 45% seen once. The CDR3 extends over 15 amino acids. Germline assignment: CDR1 MNHEY and CDR2 SMNVEV (reference sequence). With V trimmed by 1 base and J by 5 bases, 7 bases remained unmatched. This sample's treatment: oral pan-JAK inhibitor, 5-10 mg twice daily. As part of sample collection, lesional scalp punch biopsies and peripheral blood were taken from alopecia areata patients. Worth noting for this clone: Its antigen is unidentified.

The specimen was CD4+ T cells sorted from blood, collected at week 24, from a patient treated with tofacitinib. The rearrangement uses TRBV27 and TRBJ1-2, with 7 bases that match TRBD1. The clonotype was recovered from a human donor with alopecia areata. The CDR3 DNA reads as TGTGCCAGCAGTTTATACGGCAGGGGGTCTTATGGCTACACCTTC. Translation gives CASSLYGRGSYGYTF.